This paragraph reports one TCR beta chain. This sample was taken from a study of control samples from healthy donors and cancer patients. Germline-derived CDR1 and CDR2 are MNHEY and SMNVEV (reference sequence). V lost 2 bases, J lost 4 bases, and 11 bases stayed unmatched. The CDR3 length is 17 residues. TCRdb's table, derived via immunoSEQ multiplex PCR, lists solely in-frame clones and lacks some. This table holds 170,000 or so clones, about 90% found once. The chain couples TRBV27 to TRBJ2-5, with 9 bases identical to TRBD2. This clonotype originated in a woman aged 40 to 55 in good health. Sequencing was carried out using blood. CDR3 residues: CASSLIGRGGLIETQYF. The CDR3 DNA sequence: TGTGCCAGCAGTTTAATTGGGCGGGGGGGCTTGATAGAGACCCAGTACTTC.